This passage covers 6 T cell receptor beta chains from one sample sequenced in a study of CD8 T cells in ankylosing spondylitis. Whole-study results and caveats: Characteristic, it appeared, of ankylosing spondylitis blood was a TCR beta motif of roughly 8 highly homologous variants.

In TCRdb, the 5' RACE reads were re-called with MiXCR into one record per CDR3 protein. There are around 130,000 distinct CDR3 sequences in the sample; 17% occur only once, and around a third lies in the top ten. These receptors have no known antigen. Sequencing used blood, either unsorted or a sorted T cell fraction (not recorded which). These receptors were obtained from a male donor with ankylosing spondylitis.

This clonotype was observed a few times. The V and J genes are TRBV27 and TRBJ2-7; D might be TRBD1 (7 bases). Trimming removed 6 bases at V and 5 bases at J, with 20 bases between. The CDR3 runs to 15 residues. The V gene's germline CDR1 is MNHEY and CDR2 SMNVEV (reference sequence). CDR3 amino acids: CASRAGGPVVDEQYF. The CDR3 DNA sequence: TGTGCCAGCAGGGCAGGGGGGCCGGTCGTGGACGAGCAGTACTTC.

Many counts were recorded for this clonotype. The chain joins TRBV12-3 or TRBV12-4 to TRBJ1-1; a weak D match, TRBD1 (5 bases). The CDR3 contains 13 residues. Trimming stripped 7 bases from V and 4 bases from J, with 13 bases between. CDR3 coding DNA: TGTGCCAGCATTCAGGGTCATGGCACTGAAGCTTTCTTT. Translation: CASIQGHGTEAFF.

This rearrangement joins TRBV27 to TRBJ2-1, with D possibly TRBD2 on 6 matching bases. This CDR3 comprises 17 residues. V was trimmed by 2 bases and J by 2 bases, leaving 16 bases between them. Germline CDR1 is MNHEY and CDR2 is SMNVEV (reference sequence). CDR3 sequence reads: CASSLRDSFATYNEQFF. Here the CDR3 DNA reads TGTGCCAGCAGTTTACGGGACTCCTTCGCCACCTACAATGAGCAGTTCTTC.

In this sample, this clonotype turned up a few times. This rearrangement joins TRBV5-1 to TRBJ2-7; tentative D call: TRBD1 (6 bases). Trimming removed 3 bases from V and 3 bases from J, with 10 bases in between. Germline CDR1 and CDR2: SGHRS and YFSETQ. The CDR3 covers 13 residues. The CDR3 sequence is CASSSQGRYEQYF. The CDR3 DNA is TGCGCCAGCAGCTCACAGGGCCGCTACGAGCAGTACTTC.

The V gene is TRBV7-9, the J gene TRBJ2-3, with 9 bases that match TRBD2. The CDR3 is 15 amino acids. Looked up from germline, CDR1 is SEHNR and CDR2 is FQNEAQ (reference sequence). V shed 5 bases, J shed 4 bases, and the junction held 7 bases outside the gene matches. DNA for the CDR3: TGTGCCAGCAGCCCCGGGACTAGCAGGGCAGATACGCAGTATTTT. This encodes CASSPGTSRADTQYF.

This sequence joins TRBV6-9 and TRBJ2-3; 8 bases fit TRBD1. Unmatched junction bases numbered 1, after V lost 3 bases and J lost 2 bases. The CDR3 consists of 14 residues. In germline, CDR1 is MNHGY, CDR2 SVAAGI. The CDR3 nucleotides read TGTGCCAGCAGTTACAGGGGGCACACAGATACGCAGTATTTT. Amino acid sequence: CASSYRGHTDTQYF.